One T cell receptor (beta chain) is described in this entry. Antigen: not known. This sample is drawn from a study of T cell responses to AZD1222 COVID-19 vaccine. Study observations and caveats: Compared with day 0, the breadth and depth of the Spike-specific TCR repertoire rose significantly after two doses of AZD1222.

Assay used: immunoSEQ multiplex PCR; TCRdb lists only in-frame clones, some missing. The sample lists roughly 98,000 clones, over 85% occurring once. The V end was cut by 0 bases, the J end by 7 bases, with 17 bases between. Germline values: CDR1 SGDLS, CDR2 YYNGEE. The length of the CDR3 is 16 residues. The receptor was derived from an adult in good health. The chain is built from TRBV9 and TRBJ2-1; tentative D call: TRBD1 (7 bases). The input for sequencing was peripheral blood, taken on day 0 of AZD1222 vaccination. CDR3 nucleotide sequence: TGTGCCAGCAGCGTAGTGCAGGGGGGAAGGAGTAATGAGCAGTTCTTC. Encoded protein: CASSVVQGGRSNEQFF.